The clone carrying this T cell receptor beta chain was counted once. The sample carries other DNA sequences with the same CDR3. These data originate in a study of blood T cell repertoires in COVID-19. Study overall: The study drew acute and convalescent COVID-19 samples from the United States, Italy and Spain. Sources were T cells, B-cell-depleted T cells, or PBMCs; the material itself was cDNA or gDNA.

Authors' data handling: Quantification of nucleated cells was approximated via reference gene primer amplification. Profiling relied on immunoSEQ multiplex PCR, and the TCRdb table lists in-frame clones only, not all of them. V and J calls and clone size are copied from that table; D and trimming were computed from the DNA. This table has 200,000 or so clones, 79% appearing once. The CDR3 runs 12 residues. Germline CDR1 is MNHNY and CDR2 is SVGAGI (reference sequence). The V and J ends lost 5 bases and 4 bases respectively, with 8 bases between them. The source is a man in his 60s with active or convalescent COVID-19. The sample taken for sequencing was peripheral blood. This chain joins TRBV6-6 and TRBJ1-2; D possibly corresponds to TRBD1 (5 bases). The CDR3 loop is CASSTDSYGYTF. CDR3 nucleotide sequence: TGTGCCAGCAGTACCGACAGCTATGGCTACACCTTC.